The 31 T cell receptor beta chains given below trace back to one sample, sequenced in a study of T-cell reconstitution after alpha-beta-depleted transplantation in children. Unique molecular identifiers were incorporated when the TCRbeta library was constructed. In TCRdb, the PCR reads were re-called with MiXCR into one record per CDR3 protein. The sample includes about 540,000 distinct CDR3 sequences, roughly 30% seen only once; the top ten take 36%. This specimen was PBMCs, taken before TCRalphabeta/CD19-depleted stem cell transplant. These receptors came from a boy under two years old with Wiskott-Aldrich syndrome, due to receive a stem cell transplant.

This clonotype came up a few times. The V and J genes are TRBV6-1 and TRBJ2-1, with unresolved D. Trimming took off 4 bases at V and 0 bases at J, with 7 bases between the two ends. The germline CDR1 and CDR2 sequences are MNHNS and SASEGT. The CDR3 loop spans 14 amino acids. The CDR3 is CASSGRVSYNEQFF. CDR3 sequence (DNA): TGTGCCAGCAGTGGGCGCGTCTCCTACAATGAGCAGTTCTTC.

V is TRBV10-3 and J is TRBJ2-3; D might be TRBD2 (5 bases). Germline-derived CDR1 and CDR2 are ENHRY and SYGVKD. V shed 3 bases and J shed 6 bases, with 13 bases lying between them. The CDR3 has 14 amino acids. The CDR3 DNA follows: TGTGCCATCAGTGACAGCGGCAAATCGGATACGCAGTATTTT. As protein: CAISDSGKSDTQYF.

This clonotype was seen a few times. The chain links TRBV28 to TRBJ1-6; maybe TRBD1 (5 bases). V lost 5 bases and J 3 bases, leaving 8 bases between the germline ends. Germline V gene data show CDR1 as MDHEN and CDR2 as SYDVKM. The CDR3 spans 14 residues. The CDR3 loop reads CASSGALYNSPLHF. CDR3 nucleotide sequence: TGTGCCAGCAGTGGGGCCCTCTATAATTCACCCCTCCACTTT.

CDR3 residues: CASSLMAGTQETQYF. CDR3 DNA: TGTGCCAGCAGTTTGATGGCGGGGACTCAAGAGACCCAGTACTTC. The chain uses TRBV27 and TRBJ2-5, with TRBD2 as a possible D gene (6 bases). This CDR3 comprises 15 residues. Germline-derived CDR1 and CDR2 are MNHEY and SMNVEV (reference sequence). Trimming shortened V by 3 bases and J by 2 bases, and 13 bases separated the two germline ends.

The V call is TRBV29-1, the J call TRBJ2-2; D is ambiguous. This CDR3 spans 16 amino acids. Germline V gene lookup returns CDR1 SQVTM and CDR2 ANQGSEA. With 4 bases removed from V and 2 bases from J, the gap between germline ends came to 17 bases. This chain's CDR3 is CSVGPESTPNTGELFF. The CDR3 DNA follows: TGCAGCGTTGGACCTGAGAGTACCCCAAACACCGGGGAGCTGTTTTTT.

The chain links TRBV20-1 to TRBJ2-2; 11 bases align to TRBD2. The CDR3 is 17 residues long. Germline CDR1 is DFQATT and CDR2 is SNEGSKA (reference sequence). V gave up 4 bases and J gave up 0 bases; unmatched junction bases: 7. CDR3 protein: CSATGTSGRSNTGELFF. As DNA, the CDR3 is TGCAGTGCTACCGGGACTAGCGGACGATCGAACACCGGGGAGCTGTTTTTT.

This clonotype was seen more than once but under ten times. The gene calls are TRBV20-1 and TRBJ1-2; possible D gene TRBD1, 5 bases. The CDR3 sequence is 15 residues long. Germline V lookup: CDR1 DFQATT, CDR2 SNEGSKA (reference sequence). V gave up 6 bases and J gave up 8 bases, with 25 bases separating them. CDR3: CSAQPGGRPPIGYTF. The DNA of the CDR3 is TGCAGTGCCCAACCTGGGGGACGGCCACCAATAGGCTACACCTTC.

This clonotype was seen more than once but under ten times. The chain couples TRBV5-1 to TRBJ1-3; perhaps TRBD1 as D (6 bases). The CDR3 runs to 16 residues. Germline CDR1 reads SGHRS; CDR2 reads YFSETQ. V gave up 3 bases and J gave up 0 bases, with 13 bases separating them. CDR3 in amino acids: CASSWTGTSSGNTIYF. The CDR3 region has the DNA TGCGCCAGCAGCTGGACGGGGACAAGCTCTGGAAACACCATATATTTT. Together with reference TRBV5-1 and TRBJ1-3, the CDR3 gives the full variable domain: KAGVTQTPRYLIKTRGQQVTLSCSPISGHRSVSWYQQTPGQGLQFLFEYFSETQRNKGNFPGRFSGRQFSNSRSEMNVSTLELGDSALYLCASSWTGTSSGNTIYFGEGSWLTVV.

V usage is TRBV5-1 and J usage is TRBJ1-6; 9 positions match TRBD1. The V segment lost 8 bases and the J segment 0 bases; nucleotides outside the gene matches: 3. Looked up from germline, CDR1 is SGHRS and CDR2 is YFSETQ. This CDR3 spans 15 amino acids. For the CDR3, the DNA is TGCGCCAGTCGGGACAGGGTCTCCTATAATTCACCCCTCCACTTT. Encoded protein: CASRDRVSYNSPLHF.

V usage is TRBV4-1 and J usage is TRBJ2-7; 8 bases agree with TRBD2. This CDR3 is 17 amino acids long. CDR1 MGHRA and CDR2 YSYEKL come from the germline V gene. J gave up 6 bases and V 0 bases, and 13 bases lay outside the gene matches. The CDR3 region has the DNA TGCGCCAGCAGCCAAGATTCCGGGAGGGCCCAGAATTTCGAGCAGTACTTC. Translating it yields CASSQDSGRAQNFEQYF.

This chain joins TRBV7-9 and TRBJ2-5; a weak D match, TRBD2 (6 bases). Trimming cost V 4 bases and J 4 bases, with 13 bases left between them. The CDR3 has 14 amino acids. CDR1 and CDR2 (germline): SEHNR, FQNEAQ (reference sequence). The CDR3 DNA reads TGTGCCAGCAGCTCGGTAACGGGAGTAGAGACCCAGTACTTC. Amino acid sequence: CASSSVTGVETQYF.

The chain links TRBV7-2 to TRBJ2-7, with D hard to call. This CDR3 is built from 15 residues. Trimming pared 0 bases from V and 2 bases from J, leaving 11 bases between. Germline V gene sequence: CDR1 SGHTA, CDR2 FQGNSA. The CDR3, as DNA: TGTGCCAGCAGCTTAGCCCGGCAGCGACCCTACGAGCAGTACTTC. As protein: CASSLARQRPYEQYF.

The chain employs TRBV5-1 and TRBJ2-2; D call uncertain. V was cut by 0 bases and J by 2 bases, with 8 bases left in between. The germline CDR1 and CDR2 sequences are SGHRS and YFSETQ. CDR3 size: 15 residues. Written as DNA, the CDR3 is TGCGCCAGCAGCTTGGTCGAGGCAAACACCGGGGAGCTGTTTTTT. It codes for CASSLVEANTGELFF.

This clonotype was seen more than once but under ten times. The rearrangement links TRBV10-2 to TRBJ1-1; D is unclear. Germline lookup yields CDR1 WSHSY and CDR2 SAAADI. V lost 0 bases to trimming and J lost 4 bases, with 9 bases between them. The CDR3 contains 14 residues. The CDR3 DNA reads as TGCGCCAGCAGTGAGTCGTGGTACACCACTGAAGCTTTCTTT. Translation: CASSESWYTTEAFF.

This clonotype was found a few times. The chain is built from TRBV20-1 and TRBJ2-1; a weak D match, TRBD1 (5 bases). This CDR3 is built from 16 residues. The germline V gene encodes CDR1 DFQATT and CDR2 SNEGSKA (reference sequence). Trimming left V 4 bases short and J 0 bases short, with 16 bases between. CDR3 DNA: TGCAGTGCTAAAGTTCCTAGGGGAAGCTCCTACAATGAGCAGTTCTTC. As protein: CSAKVPRGSSYNEQFF.

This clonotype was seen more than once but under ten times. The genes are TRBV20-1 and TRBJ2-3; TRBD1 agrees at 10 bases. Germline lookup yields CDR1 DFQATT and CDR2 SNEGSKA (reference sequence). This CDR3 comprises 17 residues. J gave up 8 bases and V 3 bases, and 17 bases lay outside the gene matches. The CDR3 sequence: CSASIRDRGELDGTQYF. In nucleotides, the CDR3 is TGCAGTGCTAGTATAAGGGACAGGGGTGAACTGGATGGTACGCAGTATTTT.

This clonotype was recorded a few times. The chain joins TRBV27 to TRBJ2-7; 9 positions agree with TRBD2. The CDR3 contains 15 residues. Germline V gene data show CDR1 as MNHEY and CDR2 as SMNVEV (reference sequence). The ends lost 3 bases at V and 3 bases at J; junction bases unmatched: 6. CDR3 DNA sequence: TGTGCCAGCAGTTTGTTTAGCGGGAGTATCTACGAGCAGTACTTC. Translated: CASSLFSGSIYEQYF.

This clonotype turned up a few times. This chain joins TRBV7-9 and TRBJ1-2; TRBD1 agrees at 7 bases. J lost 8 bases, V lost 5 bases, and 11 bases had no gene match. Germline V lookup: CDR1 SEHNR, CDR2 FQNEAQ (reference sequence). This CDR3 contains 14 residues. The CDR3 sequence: CASSPGGTEVGYTF. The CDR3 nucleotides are TGTGCCAGCAGCCCCGGTGGGACAGAAGTAGGCTACACCTTC.

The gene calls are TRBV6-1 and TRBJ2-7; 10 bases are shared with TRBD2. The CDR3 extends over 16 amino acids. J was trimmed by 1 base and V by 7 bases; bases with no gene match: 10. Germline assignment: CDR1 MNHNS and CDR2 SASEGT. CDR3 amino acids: CASKSAGGTTSYEQYF. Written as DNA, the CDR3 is TGTGCCAGCAAGTCAGCGGGAGGGACAACATCCTACGAGCAGTACTTC.

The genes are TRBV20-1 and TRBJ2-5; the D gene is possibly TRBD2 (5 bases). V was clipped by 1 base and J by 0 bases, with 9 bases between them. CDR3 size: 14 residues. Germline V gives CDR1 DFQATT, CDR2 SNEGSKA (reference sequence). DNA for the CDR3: TGCAGTGCTAGAGTGAGAGGGTACCAAGAGACCCAGTACTTC. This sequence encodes CSARVRGYQETQYF.

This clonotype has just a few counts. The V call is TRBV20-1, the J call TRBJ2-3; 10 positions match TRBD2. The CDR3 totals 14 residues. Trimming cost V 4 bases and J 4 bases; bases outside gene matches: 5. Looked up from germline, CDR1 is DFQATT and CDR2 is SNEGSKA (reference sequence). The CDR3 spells CSATGLAESDTQYF. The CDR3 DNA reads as TGCAGTGCTACCGGACTAGCGGAGTCAGATACGCAGTATTTT.

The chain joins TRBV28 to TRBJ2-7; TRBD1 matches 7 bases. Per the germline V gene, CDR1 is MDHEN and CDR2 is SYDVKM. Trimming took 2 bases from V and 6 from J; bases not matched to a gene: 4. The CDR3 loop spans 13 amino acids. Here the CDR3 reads CASSLKGASEQYF. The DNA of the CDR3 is TGTGCCAGCAGTTTAAAGGGGGCTTCCGAGCAGTACTTC.

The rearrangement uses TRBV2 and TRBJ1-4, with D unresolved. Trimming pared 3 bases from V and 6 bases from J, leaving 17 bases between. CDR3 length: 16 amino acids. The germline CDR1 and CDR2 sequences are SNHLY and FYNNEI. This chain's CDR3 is CASSDLTAKLYEKLFF. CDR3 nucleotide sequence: TGTGCCAGCAGTGATCTTACAGCAAAGCTCTATGAAAAACTGTTTTTT. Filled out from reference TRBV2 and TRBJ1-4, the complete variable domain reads EPEVTQTPSHQVTQMGQEVILRCVPISNHLYFYWYRQILGQKVEFLVSFYNNEISEKSEIFDDQFSVERPDGSNFTLKIRSTKLEDSAMYFCASSDLTAKLYEKLFFGSGTQLSVL.

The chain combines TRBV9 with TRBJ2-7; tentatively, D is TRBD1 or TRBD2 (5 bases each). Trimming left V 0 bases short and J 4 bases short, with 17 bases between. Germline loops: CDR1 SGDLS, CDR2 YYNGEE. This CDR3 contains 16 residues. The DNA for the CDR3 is TGTGCCAGCAGCGTAGGCACAGGACTCCGTCCTTACGAGCAGTACTTC. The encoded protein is CASSVGTGLRPYEQYF.

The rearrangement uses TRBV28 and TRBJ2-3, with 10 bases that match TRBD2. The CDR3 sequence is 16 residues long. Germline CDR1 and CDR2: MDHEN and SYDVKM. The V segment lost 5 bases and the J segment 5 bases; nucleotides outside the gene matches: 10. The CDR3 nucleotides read TGTGCCAGCAGTAAGTCGCTAGCGGGAGTACAAGATACGCAGTATTTT. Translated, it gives CASSKSLAGVQDTQYF. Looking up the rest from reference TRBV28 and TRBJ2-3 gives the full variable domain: DVKVTQSSRYLVKRTGEKVFLECVQDMDHENMFWYRQDPGLGLRLIYFSYDVKMKEKGDIPEGYSVSREKKERFSLILESASTNQTSMYLCASSKSLAGVQDTQYFGPGTRLTVL.

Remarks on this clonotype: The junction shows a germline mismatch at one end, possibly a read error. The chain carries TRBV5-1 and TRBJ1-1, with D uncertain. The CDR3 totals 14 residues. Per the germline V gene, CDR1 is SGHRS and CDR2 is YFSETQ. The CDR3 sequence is CASSPRGENTEAFF. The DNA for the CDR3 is TGTGCCAGCAGCCCTCGGGGTGAAAACACTGAAGCTTTCTTT. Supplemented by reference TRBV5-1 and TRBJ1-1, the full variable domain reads KAGVTQTPRYLIKTRGQQVTLSCSPISGHRSVSWYQQTPGQGLQFLFEYFSETQRNKGNFPGRFSGRQFSNSRSEMNVSTLELGDSALYLCASSPRGENTEAFFGQGTRLTVV.

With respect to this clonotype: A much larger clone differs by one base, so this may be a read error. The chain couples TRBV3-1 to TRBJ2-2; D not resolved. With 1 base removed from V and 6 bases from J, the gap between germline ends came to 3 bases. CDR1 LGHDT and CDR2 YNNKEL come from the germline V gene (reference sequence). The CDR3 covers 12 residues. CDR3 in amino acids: CASSQAAGELFF. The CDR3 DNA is TGTGCCAGCAGCCAAGCGGCCGGGGAGCTGTTTTTT.

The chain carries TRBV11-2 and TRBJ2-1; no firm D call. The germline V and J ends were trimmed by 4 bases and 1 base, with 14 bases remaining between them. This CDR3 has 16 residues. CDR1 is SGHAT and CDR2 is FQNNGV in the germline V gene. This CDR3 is CASSSLETSSYNEQFF. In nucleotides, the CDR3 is TGTGCCAGCAGCTCCTTGGAAACGAGTTCCTACAATGAGCAGTTCTTC.

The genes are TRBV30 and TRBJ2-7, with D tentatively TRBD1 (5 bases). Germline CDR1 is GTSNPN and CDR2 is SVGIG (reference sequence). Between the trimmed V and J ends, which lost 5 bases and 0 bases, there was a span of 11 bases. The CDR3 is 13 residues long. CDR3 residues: CAWADSRSYEQYF. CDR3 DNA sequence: TGTGCCTGGGCAGACAGTCGCTCCTACGAGCAGTACTTC.

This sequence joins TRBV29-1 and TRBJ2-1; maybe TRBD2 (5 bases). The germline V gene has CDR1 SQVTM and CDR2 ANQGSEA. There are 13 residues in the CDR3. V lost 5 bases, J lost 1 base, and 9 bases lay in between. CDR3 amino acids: CSVLGGSYNEQFF. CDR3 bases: TGCAGCGTTCTTGGAGGATCCTACAATGAGCAGTTCTTC.

In DNA form, the CDR3 reads TGCGCCAGCAGCCTTCTCGGGACTAGCGGGCGGATAAGGGAGCAGTACTTC. Translating it yields CASSLLGTSGRIREQYF. The genes are TRBV5-1 and TRBJ2-7; 12 bases are shared with TRBD2. Germline assignment: CDR1 SGHRS and CDR2 YFSETQ. The length of the CDR3 is 17 residues. V lost 4 bases, J lost 7 bases, and 15 bases stayed unmatched.